This T cell receptor beta chain comes out of a study of human T cells and chemical hapten exposure. Turning to the study itself: Per-sample TCR yields varied mainly from small pooled library volume differences.

The template was total RNA from unfractionated whole blood. Authors' analysis steps: Ranging from about 20,000 to 700,000, TCR counts per sample had a median value of around 90,000. TCRdb re-called the 5' RACE reads through MiXCR, storing one row per CDR3 protein. These V and J calls originate from TCRdb's pipeline instead of the authors' own analysis. Altogether 120,000 to 150,000 distinct CDR3 sequences are present, roughly 4.1% being singletons, with the ten largest covering about 1.3%. This clonotype was found many times. There are 13 residues in the CDR3. V was pared by 5 bases and J by 7 bases, with 15 bases between.

This receptor was taken from a female donor in good health. This chain connects TRBV12-3 or TRBV12-4 to TRBJ2-7, with TRBD2 as a possible D gene (6 bases). CDR3 in amino acids: CASSGTLIREQYF. The CDR3 coding sequence is TGTGCCAGCAGTGGGACTCTCATACGGGAGCAGTACTTC.